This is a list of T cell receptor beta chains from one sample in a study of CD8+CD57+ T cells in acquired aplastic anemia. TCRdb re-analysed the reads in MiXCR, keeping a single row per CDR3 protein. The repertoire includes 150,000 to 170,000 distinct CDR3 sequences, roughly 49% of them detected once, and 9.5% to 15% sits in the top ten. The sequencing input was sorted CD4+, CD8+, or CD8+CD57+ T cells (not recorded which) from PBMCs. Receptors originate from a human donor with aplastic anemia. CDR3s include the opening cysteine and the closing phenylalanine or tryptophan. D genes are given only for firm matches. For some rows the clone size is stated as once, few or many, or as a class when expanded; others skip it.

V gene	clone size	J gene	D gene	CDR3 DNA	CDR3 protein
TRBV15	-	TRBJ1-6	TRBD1	TGTGCCACCAGCAGTTTTGGGACAGGGGGTTCACCCCTCCACTTT	CATSSFGTGGSPLHF
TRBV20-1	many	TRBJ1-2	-	TGCAGTGCTCCCCCACAGGGCCCAAACTATGGCTACACCTTC	CSAPPQGPNYGYTF
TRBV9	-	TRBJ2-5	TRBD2	TGTGCCAGCAGCTCCAGCGGGGGGACCCAAGAGACCCAGTACTTC	CASSSSGGTQETQYF
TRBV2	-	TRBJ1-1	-	TGTGCCAGCAGTGAGCTGGGGTTCCAGGGACCTGAAGCTTTCTTT	CASSELGFQGPEAFF
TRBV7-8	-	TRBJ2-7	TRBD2	TGTGCCAGCAGCCAGACTAGCGGGAGGGCCGTGCAGTACTTC	CASSQTSGRAVQYF
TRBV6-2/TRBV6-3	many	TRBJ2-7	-	TGTGCCAGCAGCCCGGGATTTTCCGAGCAGTACTTC	CASSPGFSEQYF
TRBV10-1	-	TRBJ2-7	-	TGCGCCAGCAGTGAGATCGAGGGGGCCTACGAGCAGTACTTC	CASSEIEGAYEQYF
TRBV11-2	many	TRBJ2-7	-	TGTGCCAGCAGCTATAGCACGGGTGGGCGCGAGCAGTACTTC	CASSYSTGGREQYF
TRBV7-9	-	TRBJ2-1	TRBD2	TGTGCCAGCGGACCCGGGGGGGACAATGAGCAGTTCTTC	CASGPGGDNEQFF
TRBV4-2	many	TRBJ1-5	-	TGTGCCAGCAGCCAAGAAGTCGGGGGGGCGAAGCAGCCCCAGCATTTT	CASSQEVGGAKQPQHF
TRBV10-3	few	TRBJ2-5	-	TGTGCCATCAGTCCGCCCGGGAAGCAAGAGACCCAGTACTTC	CAISPPGKQETQYF
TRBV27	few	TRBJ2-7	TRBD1	TGTGCCAGCAGTCACCGGGACAGGGTTGGCGAGCAGTACTTC	CASSHRDRVGEQYF
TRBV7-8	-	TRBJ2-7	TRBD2	TGTGCCAGCTCGAAGAGGGCTAGCGGGGGGGCCTACGAGCAGTACTTC	CASSKRASGGAYEQYF
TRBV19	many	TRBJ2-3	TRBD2	TGTGCCAGTAGGGCCCGGGGAGCGGGGATAACAGATACGCAGTATTTT	CASRARGAGITDTQYF
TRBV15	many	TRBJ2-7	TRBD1	TGTGCCACCAGCGAATACAGGGGAAGGGGCGAGCAGTACTTC	CATSEYRGRGEQYF
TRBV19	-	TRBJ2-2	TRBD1	TGTGCCAGTAGTATTGGGACAGGGAACACCGGGGAGCTGTTTTTT	CASSIGTGNTGELFF
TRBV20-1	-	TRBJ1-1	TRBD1	TGCAGTGCTAGTCAGGGGGCCATAATGAACACTGAAGCTTTCTTT	CSASQGAIMNTEAFF
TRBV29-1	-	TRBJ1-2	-	TGCAGCGTTGAAGAGGGCAGGCGGTATGGCTACACCTTC	CSVEEGRRYGYTF
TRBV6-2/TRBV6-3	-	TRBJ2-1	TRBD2	TGTGCCAGCAGTTACGTAGGGACTAGCGGGGGGCAGTTCTTC	CASSYVGTSGGQFF
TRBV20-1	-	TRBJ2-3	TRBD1	TGCAGTGCTGGGACAGGGGGCTCCACAGATACGCAGTATTTT	CSAGTGGSTDTQYF
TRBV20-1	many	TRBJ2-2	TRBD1	TGCAGTGCTAGTAGTGCCGACAGGGGCTCCGGGGAGCTGTTTTTT	CSASSADRGSGELFF
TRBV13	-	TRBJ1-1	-	TGTGCCAGCAGCTCTGGCGGGCTGAACACTGAAGCTTTCTTT	CASSSGGLNTEAFF
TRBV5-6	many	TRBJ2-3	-	TGTGCCAGCAGCTTCCGGGGAGGAACAGATACGCAGTATTTT	CASSFRGGTDTQYF
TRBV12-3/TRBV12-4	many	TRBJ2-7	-	TGTGCCAGCAGGCCCAGAGGGAGCTGGGACGAGCAGTACTTC	CASRPRGSWDEQYF
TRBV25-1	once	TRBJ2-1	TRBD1	TGTGCCAGCAGTGGGACAGGGGGGCATAATGAGCAGTTCTTC	CASSGTGGHNEQFF
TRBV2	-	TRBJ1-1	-	TGTGCCAGTTTCTCAATCACTGAAGCTTTCTTT	CASFSITEAFF
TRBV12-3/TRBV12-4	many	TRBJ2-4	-	TGTGCCAGCAGTCCGTCGGGAGTCATTCAGTACTTC	CASSPSGVIQYF
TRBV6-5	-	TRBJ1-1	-	TGTGCCAGCAGTTACTCGTATCGCAATAACACTGAAGCTTTCTTT	CASSYSYRNNTEAFF
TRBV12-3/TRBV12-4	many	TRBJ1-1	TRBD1	TGTGCCAGCAGCACAGGGGGCGTTGAAGCTTTCTTT	CASSTGGVEAFF
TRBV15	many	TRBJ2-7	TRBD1	TGTGCCACCAGCGACCGGACAGGGGCCTACGAGCAGTACTTC	CATSDRTGAYEQYF
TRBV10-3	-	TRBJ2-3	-	TGTGCCATCAGTGAGTACCTGTCTCAAGGCACAGATACGCGGTATTTT	CAISEYLSQGTDTRYF
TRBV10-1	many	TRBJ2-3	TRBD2	TGCGCCAGGCCCTCCCGGGGACTAGCGGGGGGAGGAGATACGCAGTATTTT	CARPSRGLAGGGDTQYF
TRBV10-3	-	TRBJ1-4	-	TGTGCCATCAGTCAGGACAGCCCTGCAACTAATGAAAAACTGTTTTTT	CAISQDSPATNEKLFF
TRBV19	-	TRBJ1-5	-	TGTGCCAGTAGTAACAGGGTCGGTGTGTCCTCGTATGGTCAGCCCCAGCATTTT	CASSNRVGVSSYGQPQHF
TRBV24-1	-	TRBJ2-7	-	TGTGCCACCAGTGATTTGGCGGGGTACGAGCAGTACTTC	CATSDLAGYEQYF
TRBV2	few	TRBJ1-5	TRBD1	TGTGCCAGCCAGGACAGGGGACCCAATCAGCCCCAGCATTTT	CASQDRGPNQPQHF
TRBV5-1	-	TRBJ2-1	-	TGCGCCAGCAGCTTGGTGGGGGAGACCTACAATGAGCAGTTCTTC	CASSLVGETYNEQFF
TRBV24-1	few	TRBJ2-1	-	TGTGCCACCAGTGATTTGCAGGGCTCCTACAATGAGCAGTTCTTC	CATSDLQGSYNEQFF
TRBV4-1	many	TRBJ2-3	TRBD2	TGCGCCAGCAGCCAAGATAGTCTAGCGGGGGGCACAGATACGCAGTATTTT	CASSQDSLAGGTDTQYF
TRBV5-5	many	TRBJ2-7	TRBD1	TGTGCCAGCAGGTCAGGGACAGGGATAATGTACGAGCAGTACTTC	CASRSGTGIMYEQYF
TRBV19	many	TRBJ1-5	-	TGTGCCAGTAGTACTGAACCTCGGGGGTATAGCAATCAGCCCCAGCATTTT	CASSTEPRGYSNQPQHF
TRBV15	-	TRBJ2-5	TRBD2	TGTGCCACCATCACTAGCGGCGGGGGGGCCGGTGGAGAGACCCAGTACTTC	CATITSGGGAGGETQYF
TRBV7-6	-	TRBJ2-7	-	TGTGCCAGCAGCTCCAGCCCAGACTACGAGCAGTACTTC	CASSSSPDYEQYF
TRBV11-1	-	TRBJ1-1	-	TGTGCCAGCAGCGCCGGACAGCCCACCACTGAAGCTTTCTTT	CASSAGQPTTEAFF
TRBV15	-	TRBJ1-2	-	TGTGCCACCAGCAGAGCGCTCGGGGGGGTAGGTGGTGGCTACACCTTC	CATSRALGGVGGGYTF